This is a list of T cell receptor beta chains from one sample in a study of cytomegalovirus exposure and HLA in healthy donors. Clones were sequenced by immunoSEQ multiplex PCR, and TCRdb holds only the in-frame ones, with some missing. The sample lists roughly 150,000 clones, 81% occurring once. The sample comprised PBMCs. Receptors were obtained from a man aged 45 to 65 in good health and CMV-seropositive. Each CDR3 is given with its conserved first and last residue. Each record gives: clone size, D gene, V gene, J gene, CDR3 protein, CDR3 DNA. The D gene is left open where the match is weak. Clone size is shown for a subset of rows, as once, few, many or a class of expanded clone.

>NA|NA|TRBV29-1|TRBJ2-6
CSVGQGSGANVLTF
TGCAGCGTGGGGCAGGGCTCTGGGGCCAACGTCCTGACTTTC
>once|NA|TRBV6-1|TRBJ2-1
CASSDEGGAYNEQFF
TGTGCCAGCAGTGACGAGGGCGGGGCCTACAATGAGCAGTTCTTC
>NA|NA|TRBV6-6|TRBJ2-3
CASKGSRRAGGTQYF
TGTGCCAGCAAGGGTAGCAGGAGGGCCGGTGGTACGCAGTATTTT
>NA|TRBD1|TRBV2|TRBJ2-7
CASTADRGYEQYF
TGTGCCAGCACTGCCGACAGGGGCTACGAGCAGTACTTC
>NA|NA|TRBV6-5|TRBJ1-4
CASRQDGGEKLFF
TGTGCCAGCAGGCAAGACGGAGGAGAAAAACTGTTTTTT
>NA|NA|TRBV2|TRBJ2-5
CASSGAGSRYQETQYF
TGTGCCAGCAGTGGGGCTGGCTCCAGGTACCAAGAGACCCAGTACTTC
>NA|NA|TRBV5-4|TRBJ1-1
CASSFSGNTEAFF
TGTGCCAGCAGCTTTTCAGGGAACACTGAAGCTTTCTTT
>NA|TRBD1|TRBV30|TRBJ2-7
CAWSRDRPYEQYF
TGTGCCTGGAGTAGGGACAGGCCCTACGAGCAGTACTTC
>NA|TRBD2|TRBV28|TRBJ2-5
CASSGASGSQTQYF
TGTGCCAGCAGCGGGGCTAGCGGGAGTCAGACCCAGTACTTC
>NA|TRBD1|TRBV6-5|TRBJ1-2
CASSGTGGGRYGYTF
TGTGCCAGCAGCGGGACAGGGGGCGGTCGCTATGGCTACACCTTC
>NA|NA|TRBV5-1|TRBJ2-7
CASSSGILGSYEQYF
TGCGCCAGCAGCTCCGGGATCTTAGGCTCCTACGAGCAGTACTTC
>NA|NA|TRBV2|TRBJ1-2
CASTPGSGYTF
TGTGCCAGCACCCCGGGTAGCGGCTACACCTTC
>NA|NA|TRBV18|TRBJ1-5
CASSPGQNQPQHF
TGTGCCAGCTCACCAGGGCAGAATCAGCCCCAGCATTTT
>NA|NA|TRBV6-6|TRBJ2-6
CASSYGRAGANVLTF
TGTGCCAGCAGTTACGGCAGGGCCGGGGCCAACGTCCTGACTTTC
>once|NA|TRBV6-5|TRBJ2-2
CASRARGAGELFF
TGTGCCAGCAGAGCCCGAGGCGCCGGGGAGCTGTTTTTT
>NA|TRBD1|TRBV6-5|TRBJ1-5
CASSQTGARPQHF
TGTGCCAGCAGCCAGACAGGGGCTCGGCCCCAGCATTTT
>NA|NA|TRBV28|TRBJ2-3
CASSGQSTDTQYF
TGTGCCAGTTCGGGACAAAGCACAGATACGCAGTATTTT
>NA|NA|TRBV5-1|TRBJ1-5
CASSFGQPQHF
TGCGCCAGCAGCTTCGGGCAGCCCCAGCATTTT
>few|NA|TRBV6-1|TRBJ2-7
CASFSRVTYEQYF
TGTGCCAGCTTTTCGAGGGTTACCTACGAGCAGTACTTC
>NA|TRBD1|TRBV7-2|TRBJ1-6
CASSLGGGQGNSPLHF
TGTGCCAGCAGCTTAGGAGGGGGACAGGGGAATTCACCCCTCCACTTT
>NA|NA|TRBV11-2|TRBJ2-5
CASSFYAGARETQYF
TGTGCCAGCAGCTTTTATGCGGGGGCAAGAGAGACCCAGTACTTC
>NA|TRBD1|TRBV5-5|TRBJ1-1
CASSSTGGSGAFF
TGTGCCAGCAGCTCGACAGGGGGGAGTGGAGCTTTCTTT
>NA|TRBD1|TRBV19|TRBJ2-7
CASSIEHRGELYEQYF
TGTGCCAGTAGTATTGAGCACAGGGGTGAGTTGTACGAGCAGTACTTC
>NA|NA|TRBV10-3|TRBJ2-7
CAIGGLSSYEQYF
TGTGCCATCGGGGGCCTGAGCTCCTACGAGCAGTACTTC
>few|NA|TRBV4-1|TRBJ1-1
CASSQVGTEAFF
TGCGCCAGCAGCCAAGTCGGTACTGAAGCTTTCTTT
>NA|NA|TRBV5-1|TRBJ2-3
CASSFRGTDTQYF
TGCGCCAGCAGCTTTCGGGGGACAGATACGCAGTATTTT
>NA|NA|TRBV7-6|TRBJ2-7
CASSLAGDYEQYF
TGTGCCAGCAGCTTAGCCGGAGACTACGAGCAGTACTTC
>NA|NA|TRBV28|TRBJ2-7
CASSLSGLPIPSSYEQYF
TGTGCCAGCAGTTTATCAGGTCTTCCCATACCTTCAAGCTACGAGCAGTACTTC
>NA|TRBD1|TRBV6-1|TRBJ1-2
CASSGRRAGGLYGYTF
TGTGCCAGCAGTGGCCGAAGGGCAGGGGGATTGTATGGCTACACCTTC
>NA|NA|TRBV19|TRBJ1-1
CASSIQGRGNTEAFF
TGTGCCAGTAGTATTCAGGGGCGCGGGAACACTGAAGCTTTCTTT
>NA|NA|TRBV10-3|TRBJ1-6
CAISDSLGGWRLHF
TGTGCCATCAGTGACAGTCTGGGAGGCTGGAGGCTCCACTTT
>once|TRBD1|TRBV27|TRBJ2-3
CASKGGRNTDTQYF
TGTGCCAGCAAAGGGGGCAGGAACACAGATACGCAGTATTTT
>NA|TRBD2|TRBV7-8|TRBJ2-5
CASSSGTSGVSGGTQYF
TGTGCCAGCAGCTCCGGGACTAGTGGAGTCTCGGGGGGGACCCAGTACTTC
>NA|NA|TRBV6-6|TRBJ1-5
CASSLRQTNQPQHF
TGTGCCAGCAGTCTCAGACAGACCAATCAGCCCCAGCATTTT
>few|TRBD2|TRBV28|TRBJ2-1
CATLLGGTYNEQFF
TGTGCCACCCTCCTGGGGGGGACCTACAATGAGCAGTTCTTC
>few|NA|TRBV15|TRBJ2-2
CATSSRTNTGELFF
TGTGCCACCAGCAGCAGAACGAACACCGGGGAGCTGTTTTTT
>NA|TRBD1|TRBV5-1|TRBJ2-6
CASSRTGGANVLTF
TGCGCCAGCAGTCGGACAGGTGGGGCCAACGTCCTGACTTTC
>NA|TRBD2|TRBV5-4|TRBJ2-5
CASSLSSGQETQYF
TGTGCCAGCAGCTTGTCTAGCGGTCAAGAGACCCAGTACTTC
>NA|NA|TRBV27|TRBJ1-1
CASLRVPGRTEAFF
TGTGCCAGCCTTCGGGTTCCCGGTCGGACTGAAGCTTTCTTT
>NA|TRBD1|TRBV5-1|TRBJ2-3
CASRQGASTDTQYF
TGCGCCAGCCGGCAGGGGGCAAGCACAGATACGCAGTATTTT
>NA|NA|TRBV2|TRBJ1-2
CASRVHPLTSNYGYTF
TGTGCCAGCAGGGTACACCCCTTGACTTCAAACTATGGCTACACCTTC
>NA|TRBD1|TRBV28|TRBJ2-7
CASSGQGWVSTQYF
TGTGCCAGCAGCGGACAGGGGTGGGTGAGCACGCAGTACTTC
>few|NA|TRBV5-1|TRBJ2-2
CASSLYRPNTGELFF
TGCGCCAGCAGCTTGTACAGGCCGAACACCGGGGAGCTGTTTTTT
>NA|NA|TRBV5-5|TRBJ1-2
CASSPGGSGGVYGYTF
TGTGCCAGCAGCCCCGGTGGGTCGGGGGGCGTCTATGGCTACACCTTC
>NA|NA|TRBV7-6|TRBJ2-1
CASSLGGDQYNEQFF
TGTGCCAGCAGCTTAGGGGGGGACCAATACAATGAGCAGTTCTTC
>NA|NA|TRBV18|TRBJ1-1
CASSPGGPQTAFF
TGTGCCAGCTCACCTGGAGGCCCCCAGACAGCTTTCTTT
>NA|NA|TRBV28|TRBJ1-5
CAIHDSYSNQPQHF
TGTGCCATACACGACAGCTATAGCAATCAGCCCCAGCATTTT
>NA|TRBD2|TRBV9|TRBJ2-5
CASSPGTSGAQETQYF
TGTGCCAGCAGCCCAGGGACTAGCGGGGCCCAAGAGACCCAGTACTTC
>NA|NA|TRBV2|TRBJ2-3
CASSRERATDTQYF
TGTGCCAGCTCGCGCGAGCGGGCCACAGATACGCAGTATTTT
>NA|NA|TRBV5-1|TRBJ1-1
CASSSGYGNTEAFF
TGCGCCAGCAGCTCGGGGTACGGAAACACTGAAGCTTTCTTT
>NA|NA|TRBV27|TRBJ2-3
CATHSDPTDTQYF
TGTGCCACCCATAGCGACCCCACAGATACGCAGTATTTT
>NA|TRBD1|TRBV29-1|TRBJ1-2
CSVVDRAGYTF
TGCAGCGTTGTTGACAGGGCTGGCTACACCTTC
>NA|TRBD2|TRBV7-2|TRBJ2-3
CASSLREVDTQYF
TGTGCCAGCAGCTTGCGGGAGGTCGATACGCAGTATTTT